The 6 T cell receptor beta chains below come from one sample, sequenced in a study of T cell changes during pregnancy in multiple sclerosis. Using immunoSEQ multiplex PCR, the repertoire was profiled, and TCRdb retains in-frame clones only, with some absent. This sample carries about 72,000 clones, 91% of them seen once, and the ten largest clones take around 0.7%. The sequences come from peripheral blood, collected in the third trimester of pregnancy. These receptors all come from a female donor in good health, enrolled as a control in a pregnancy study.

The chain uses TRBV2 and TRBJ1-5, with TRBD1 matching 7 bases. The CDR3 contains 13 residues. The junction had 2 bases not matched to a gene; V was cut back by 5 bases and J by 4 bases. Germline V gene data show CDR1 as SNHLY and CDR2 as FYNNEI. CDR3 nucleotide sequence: TGTGCCAGCAGTTCAGGGGGAAATCAGCCCCAGCATTTT. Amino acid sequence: CASSSGGNQPQHF.

The CDR3 loop reads CASSQPLVNEQFF. As DNA, the CDR3 is TGCGCCAGCAGCCAACCACTAGTCAATGAGCAGTTCTTC. The chain couples TRBV4-3 to TRBJ2-1, with D possibly TRBD2 on 5 matching bases. V lost 2 bases to trimming and J lost 6 bases, with 8 bases between them. The CDR3 spans 13 residues. The germline V gene has CDR1 LGHNA and CDR2 YSLEER.

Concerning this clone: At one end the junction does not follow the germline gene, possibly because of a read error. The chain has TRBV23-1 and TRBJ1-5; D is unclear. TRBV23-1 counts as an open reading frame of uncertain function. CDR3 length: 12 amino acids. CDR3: CARSLYPQPQHF. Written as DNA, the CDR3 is TGCGCCAGGAGTCTGTATCCCCAGCCCCAGCATTTT.

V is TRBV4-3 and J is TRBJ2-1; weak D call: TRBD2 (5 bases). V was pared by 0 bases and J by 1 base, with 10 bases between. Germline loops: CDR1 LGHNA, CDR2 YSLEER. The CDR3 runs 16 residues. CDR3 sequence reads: CASSQDRAVSYNEQFF. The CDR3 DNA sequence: TGCGCCAGCAGCCAAGATCGAGCGGTGTCCTACAATGAGCAGTTCTTC.

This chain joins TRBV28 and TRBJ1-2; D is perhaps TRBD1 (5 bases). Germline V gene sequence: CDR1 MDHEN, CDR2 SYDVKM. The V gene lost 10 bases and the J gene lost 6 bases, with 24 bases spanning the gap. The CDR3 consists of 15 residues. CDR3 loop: CATEAGWEDVNGYTF. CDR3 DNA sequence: TGTGCCACTGAAGCAGGGTGGGAAGATGTAAATGGCTACACCTTC.

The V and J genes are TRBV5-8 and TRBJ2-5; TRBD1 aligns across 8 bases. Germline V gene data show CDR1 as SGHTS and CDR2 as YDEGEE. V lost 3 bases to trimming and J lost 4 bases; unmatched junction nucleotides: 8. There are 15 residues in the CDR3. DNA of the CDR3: TGTGCCAGCAGCTCGTTGGGACAGGACGGAGAGACCCAGTACTTC. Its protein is CASSSLGQDGETQYF.